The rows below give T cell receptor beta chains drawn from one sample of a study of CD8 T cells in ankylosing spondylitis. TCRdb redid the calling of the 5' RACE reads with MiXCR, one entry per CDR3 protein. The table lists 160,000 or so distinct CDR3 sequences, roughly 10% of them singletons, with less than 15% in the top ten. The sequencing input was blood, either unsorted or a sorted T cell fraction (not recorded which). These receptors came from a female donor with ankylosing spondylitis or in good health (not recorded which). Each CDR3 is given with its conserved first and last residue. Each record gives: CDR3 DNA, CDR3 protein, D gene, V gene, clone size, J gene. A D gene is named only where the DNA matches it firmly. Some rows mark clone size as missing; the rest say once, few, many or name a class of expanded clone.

TGTGCCAGCAGCCCCCCGGGGTTTCCCCCAGGGACCTACGAGCAGTACTTC,CASSPPGFPPGTYEQYF,NA,TRBV27,NA,TRBJ2-7
TGTGCCAGCAGCCGACCATACAATGAGCAGTTCTTC,CASSRPYNEQFF,NA,TRBV6-6,many,TRBJ2-1
TGTGCCAGCAGCCAAGGCCTTGGTCTAAGCTCCTACGAGCAGTACTTC,CASSQGLGLSSYEQYF,NA,TRBV4-2,NA,TRBJ2-7
TGTGCCAGCAACACGGCCGGACAGTTCTACACCTTC,CASNTAGQFYTF,NA,TRBV7-9,few,TRBJ1-2
TGTGCCAGCAGCTTAGGGCGGGGGAGCGGGAACACCGGGGAGCTGTTTTTT,CASSLGRGSGNTGELFF,TRBD2,TRBV7-8,few,TRBJ2-2
TGTGCCAGCAGTTTAGCGCCGACAGGACTAAACACCATATATTTT,CASSLAPTGLNTIYF,NA,TRBV12-3/TRBV12-4,many,TRBJ1-3
TGTGCCAGCTGGAGACAGTCGAACACCGGGGAGCTGTTTTTT,CASWRQSNTGELFF,NA,TRBV28,few,TRBJ2-2
TGTGCCAGCAGTTGGGAGGGGCAGGACTACGAGCAGTACTTC,CASSWEGQDYEQYF,TRBD2,TRBV7-2,NA,TRBJ2-7
TGTGCCAGCAGTTACAGATCTAGCGGGGGGAACAATGAGCAGTTCTTC,CASSYRSSGGNNEQFF,TRBD2,TRBV6-2/TRBV6-3,few,TRBJ2-1
TGCAGCGCGTCAGGCGGTTTGAACACTGAAGCTTTCTTT,CSASGGLNTEAFF,NA,TRBV29-1,NA,TRBJ1-1
TGTGCCAGCAGCCCTCAGGGACGGAGAGGGGCCGGGGAGCTGTTTTTT,CASSPQGRRGAGELFF,NA,TRBV9,many,TRBJ2-2
TGTGCCAGCAGCTGGGGGGAGGCAGGGATTTTGGGTCAGCCCCAGCATTTT,CASSWGEAGILGQPQHF,NA,TRBV7-8,many,TRBJ1-5
TGCAGTGCTAGAGATCAAACCCTAGGGACCACCCCCACGGAGACCCAGTACTTC,CSARDQTLGTTPTETQYF,NA,TRBV20-1,NA,TRBJ2-5
TGTGCCAGCAGCCCCCAGGGAGGGTCCTACGAGCAGTACTTC,CASSPQGGSYEQYF,TRBD2,TRBV7-9,NA,TRBJ2-7
TGTGCTAGTGGTTTGATGGGGTTGGAAACAGATACGCAGTATTTT,CASGLMGLETDTQYF,NA,TRBV12-5,few,TRBJ2-3
TGTGCCAGCAGACTATTCACCAGGGGGTTGGGTGGCTACACCTTC,CASRLFTRGLGGYTF,TRBD1,TRBV12-3/TRBV12-4,few,TRBJ1-2
TGCAGCGTCCGACAGGGGGTTCCCGGGGAGCTGTTTTTT,CSVRQGVPGELFF,TRBD1,TRBV29-1,many,TRBJ2-2
TGTGCCAGCAGCTTAGGGAAAGGCGGTGGCTACACCTTC,CASSLGKGGGYTF,NA,TRBV7-3,NA,TRBJ1-2
TGTGCCAGCAGCTCGACAGGTTCTACTAGCTCCTATAATTCACCCCTCCACTTT,CASSSTGSTSSYNSPLHF,NA,TRBV11-1,few,TRBJ1-6
TGTGCCAGCAGCCAAGATGTTCCGGACAGGGGATACGAGCAGTACTTC,CASSQDVPDRGYEQYF,TRBD1,TRBV4-2,many,TRBJ2-7
TGTGCCAGCAGTTCATATTCCTTGACTAGCGGGAGCACAGATACGCAGTATTTT,CASSSYSLTSGSTDTQYF,TRBD2,TRBV28,few,TRBJ2-3
TGTGCCAGCAGTTACGGTGGCGGCTTCTCTGGGGCCAACGTCCTGACTTTC,CASSYGGGFSGANVLTF,NA,TRBV6-2/TRBV6-3,few,TRBJ2-6
TGTGCCAGCAGAGGAGTGGTCAGGGGGAACGCTAACTATGGCTACACCTTC,CASRGVVRGNANYGYTF,TRBD1,TRBV2,NA,TRBJ1-2
TGCGCCAGCAGTGAGTCGAGGAGGGGGAACACTGAAGCTTTCTTT,CASSESRRGNTEAFF,NA,TRBV10-2,NA,TRBJ1-1
TGTGCCAGCAGTTTCGTGGGAGCTGTTTCCGAGCAGTACTTC,CASSFVGAVSEQYF,NA,TRBV27,NA,TRBJ2-7
TGTGCCAGCAGCCAAGATCGGATGAACACTGAAGCTTTCTTT,CASSQDRMNTEAFF,NA,TRBV4-2,many,TRBJ1-1
TGCGCCAGCAGCCAATCCCCTCGACCTAGCACAGATACGCAGTATTTT,CASSQSPRPSTDTQYF,NA,TRBV4-1,few,TRBJ2-3
TGTGCCAGCAGTTACGTTTTATTCAATGAGCAGTTCTTC,CASSYVLFNEQFF,NA,TRBV6-2/TRBV6-3,NA,TRBJ2-1
TGTGCCAACCTCAGGATTAGCGGATCCCAAGAGACCCAGTACTTC,CANLRISGSQETQYF,NA,TRBV2,many,TRBJ2-5
TGTGCCAGTAGGGTAGGCCAGTTCCCCGGGGAGCTGTTTTTT,CASRVGQFPGELFF,NA,TRBV19,NA,TRBJ2-2
TGTGCCAGCAGCTCCGAAACCGGTGGTGAGCAGTTCTTC,CASSSETGGEQFF,NA,TRBV7-8,few,TRBJ2-1